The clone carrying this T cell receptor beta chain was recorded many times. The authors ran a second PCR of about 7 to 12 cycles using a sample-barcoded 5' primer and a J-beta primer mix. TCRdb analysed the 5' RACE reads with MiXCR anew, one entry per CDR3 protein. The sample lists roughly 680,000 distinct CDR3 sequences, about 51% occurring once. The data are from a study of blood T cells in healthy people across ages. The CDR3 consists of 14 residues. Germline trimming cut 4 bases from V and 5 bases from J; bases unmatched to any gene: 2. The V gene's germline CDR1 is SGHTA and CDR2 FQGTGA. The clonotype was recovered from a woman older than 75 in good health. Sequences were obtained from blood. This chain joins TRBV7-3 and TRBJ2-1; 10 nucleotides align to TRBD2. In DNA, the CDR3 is TGTGCCAGCAGCTGGACTAGCGGTCACAATGAGCAGTTCTTC. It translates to CASSWTSGHNEQFF.